The 32 T cell receptor beta chains below were found in one sample sequenced in a study of blood T cell repertoires in COVID-19. TCRdb keeps only in-frame clones here, not all; method: immunoSEQ multiplex PCR. The top ten clones hold 0.7% to 0.85% of a sample with under 250,000 clones, approximately 90% of them seen once. Material for sequencing was peripheral blood. The receptors originated from a man aged 60-69 years with COVID-19, enrolled during active disease.

The V call is TRBV5-1, the J call TRBJ2-3; 7 bases line up with TRBD1. The CDR3 extends over 15 amino acids. With 0 bases clipped from V and 3 bases from J, the junction kept 4 bases outside the gene matches. CDR1 is SGHRS and CDR2 is YFSETQ in the germline V gene. The CDR3 nucleotides are TGCGCCAGCAGCTTGGCGACAGGGCGAACAGATACGCAGTATTTT. It yields the protein CASSLATGRTDTQYF.

The CDR3 sequence is CASTTDKAYANEKLFF. Written as DNA, the CDR3 is TGTGCCAGCACCACAGACAAGGCCTACGCTAATGAAAAACTGTTTTTT. The rearrangement links TRBV7-3 to TRBJ1-4; D uncertain. This CDR3 has 16 residues. Germline values: CDR1 SGHTA, CDR2 FQGTGA. V lost 7 bases and J lost 3, with 18 bases in between.

The chain joins TRBV5-4 to TRBJ2-3; 10 bases are a match to TRBD2. With 4 bases clipped from V and 2 bases from J, the junction kept 4 bases outside the gene matches. This CDR3 spans 15 amino acids. From germline, CDR1 is SGHNT and CDR2 YYREEE (reference sequence). As DNA, the CDR3 is TGTGCCAGCAGCATTCTAGCGGGGGACACAGATACGCAGTATTTT. Its translation: CASSILAGDTDTQYF.

CDR3 nucleotide sequence: TGTGCCAGCAGTTTTGGCAGATCCGGACTCTACGAGCAGTACTTC. Its protein is CASSFGRSGLYEQYF. The chain is built from TRBV6-2 or TRBV6-3 and TRBJ2-7, with D maybe TRBD2 (5 bases). This CDR3 region has 15 residues. Germline CDR1 MNHEY, CDR2 SVGEGT. Trimming cost V 4 bases and J 3 bases, with 16 bases left between them.

The CDR3 DNA reads TGTGCCAGCAGCTTAGATATAGCGGGGGGGATGCAGTATTTT. This sequence encodes CASSLDIAGGMQYF. V gene TRBV11-2 combines with J gene TRBJ2-3; TRBD2 aligns across 11 bases. The junction had 4 bases not matched to a gene; V was cut back by 0 bases and J by 11 bases. CDR3 size: 14 residues. Germline V gives CDR1 SGHAT, CDR2 FQNNGV.

The table lists this clone with a few counts. The chain recombines TRBV3-1 (or the pseudogene TRBV3-2) with TRBJ1-3, with D possibly TRBD1 on 5 matching bases. Germline lookup yields CDR1 LGHDT and CDR2 YNNKEL (reference sequence). V was clipped by 9 bases and J by 0 bases, with 9 bases between them. The CDR3 extends over 13 amino acids. The CDR3 is CASRQRSGNTIYF. CDR3 in DNA: TGTGCCAGTCGACAGCGCTCTGGAAACACCATATATTTT.

The V gene is TRBV24-1, the J gene TRBJ1-5, with D possibly being TRBD1 (5 bases). CDR1 is KGHDR, CDR2 SFDVKD, per germline. V lost 4 bases, J lost 0 bases, and 12 bases lay in between. This CDR3 spans 16 amino acids. The CDR3 DNA reads TGTGCCACCAGTGAGGTATTGACAGATAGCAATCAGCCCCAGCATTTT. Its protein is CATSEVLTDSNQPQHF.

V usage is TRBV19 and J usage is TRBJ1-2, with D possibly matching TRBD1 (6 bases). In germline, CDR1 is LNHDA, CDR2 SQIVND (reference sequence). The CDR3 runs to 14 residues. The V and J ends lost 6 bases and 0 bases respectively, with 11 bases between them. The CDR3 sequence: CASRGTFSNYGYTF. DNA of the CDR3: TGTGCCAGTAGGGGGACATTTTCTAACTATGGCTACACCTTC.

The chain is built from TRBV3-1 (or the pseudogene TRBV3-2) and TRBJ1-5; unclear D gene. The CDR3 covers 15 residues. Germline lookup yields CDR1 LGHDT and CDR2 YNNKEL (reference sequence). V shed 1 base and J shed 3 bases, with 10 bases lying between them. This CDR3 reads CASSQGRRDNQPQHF. As DNA, the CDR3 is TGTGCCAGCAGCCAAGGGAGACGGGACAATCAGCCCCAGCATTTT.

V and J are TRBV25-1 and TRBJ1-5; 8 bases fit TRBD1. Germline assignment: CDR1 MGHDK and CDR2 SYGVNS. Trimming removed 6 bases from V and 4 bases from J; junction bases left unmatched: 5. The CDR3 length is 14 residues. CDR3 amino acids: CASRETGDNQPQHF. CDR3 sequence (DNA): TGTGCCAGCAGAGAGACAGGGGATAATCAGCCCCAGCATTTT.

This clone was seen more than once but under ten times. The chain recombines TRBV7-8 with TRBJ1-5; TRBD1 matches at 9 bases. The CDR3 runs 17 residues. In germline, CDR1 is SGHVS, CDR2 FQNEAQ. After removal of 3 bases from V and 5 bases from J, the junction contained 11 bases not matched to a gene. The CDR3 protein is CASSFTRLNRGHQPQHF. The CDR3 nucleotides read TGTGCCAGCAGCTTCACTCGTTTGAACAGGGGGCATCAGCCCCAGCATTTT.

This rearrangement joins TRBV19 to TRBJ1-1; 7 positions agree with TRBD1. Unmatched junction bases numbered 9, after V lost 4 bases and J lost 4 bases. The length of the CDR3 is 15 residues. Germline V gene data show CDR1 as LNHDA and CDR2 as SQIVND (reference sequence). The CDR3 DNA follows: TGTGCCAGTAGTAGAGCAGGGGGGAGTTTCACTGAAGCTTTCTTT. Translated, it gives CASSRAGGSFTEAFF.

V is TRBV6-5 and J is TRBJ2-7; tentatively, D is TRBD1 (6 bases). The CDR3 length is 12 residues. The germline V gene has CDR1 MNHEY and CDR2 SVGAGI. The V and J ends lost 10 bases and 7 bases respectively, with 17 bases between them. The CDR3 loop reads CATADSGLEQYF. Here the CDR3 DNA reads TGTGCCACCGCGGACAGTGGACTTGAGCAGTACTTC.

This clone showed up just once. This chain links TRBV20-1 with TRBJ2-3; TRBD2 agrees at 10 bases. The V and J ends lost 3 bases and 1 base, in that order; junction bases with no gene match: 4. CDR1 DFQATT and CDR2 SNEGSKA come from the germline V gene (reference sequence). CDR3 length: 15 residues. CDR3 protein: CSASSGTSGTDTQYF. CDR3 sequence (DNA): TGCAGTGCTAGTTCCGGGACTAGCGGCACAGATACGCAGTATTTT.

The V and J genes are TRBV19 and TRBJ1-6, with 7 bases identical to TRBD1. The trim removed 4 bases at V and 7 bases at J, leaving 7 bases unmatched. This CDR3 is 15 amino acids long. Germline CDR1 is LNHDA and CDR2 is SQIVND (reference sequence). CDR3 in amino acids: CASSRLGQTNSPLHF. The CDR3 region has the DNA TGTGCCAGTAGTAGGTTGGGACAGACAAATTCACCCCTCCACTTT.

The CDR3 sequence is CASSYSSLSYNEQFF. The CDR3 nucleotides read TGTGCCAGCAGTTACTCTTCCCTCTCCTACAATGAGCAGTTCTTC. This chain links TRBV6-5 with TRBJ2-1; D is unclear. CDR3 length: 15 residues. Between the trimmed V and J ends, which lost 0 bases and 0 bases, there was a span of 6 bases. Germline V gene lookup returns CDR1 MNHEY and CDR2 SVGAGI.

In this sample, this clone turned up once. The V call is TRBV27, the J call TRBJ1-6; 7 positions match TRBD1. The germline V gene has CDR1 MNHEY and CDR2 SMNVEV (reference sequence). This CDR3 has 17 residues. The J segment lost 9 bases and the V segment lost 4 bases, leaving 15 bases of the junction unmatched. CDR3 DNA sequence: TGTGCCAGCAGTTCACGTCAACAGGGGTTTGCTAGTTCACCCCTCCACTTT. Translation: CASSSRQQGFASSPLHF.

The CDR3 loop reads CASSQQRGRGELFF. The CDR3 bases are TGTGCCAGCAGCCAGCAGAGGGGGCGCGGGGAGCTGTTTTTT. The chain carries TRBV3-1 (or the pseudogene TRBV3-2) and TRBJ2-2, with TRBD1 matching over 7 bases. V lost 3 bases to trimming and J lost 7 bases; unmatched junction nucleotides: 5. The CDR3 contains 14 residues. Germline V gene lookup returns CDR1 LGHDT and CDR2 YNNKEL (reference sequence).

This chain connects TRBV6-2 or TRBV6-3 to TRBJ1-2, with 7 bases matching TRBD1. Germline CDR1 reads MNHEY; CDR2 reads SVGEGT. V trimming: 2 bases; J trimming: 5 bases; junction bases outside the gene matches: 5. The CDR3 extends over 14 amino acids. CDR3 amino acids: CASSYPPGGYGYTF. The DNA of the CDR3 is TGTGCCAGCAGTTACCCGCCAGGGGGTTATGGCTACACCTTC.

This clone was picked up a small number of times. The CDR3 sequence: CASSWAQGDQPQHF. The CDR3 DNA follows: TGTGCCAGCAGCTGGGCACAGGGTGATCAGCCCCAGCATTTT. The J gene is TRBJ1-5, the V gene TRBV5-5; possible D gene TRBD1, 6 bases. V lost 3 bases and J 5 bases, leaving 12 bases between the germline ends. In germline, CDR1 is SGHKS, CDR2 YYEKEE (reference sequence). This CDR3 spans 14 amino acids.

V usage is TRBV6-5 and J usage is TRBJ2-7; 9 positions match TRBD1. CDR1 MNHEY and CDR2 SVGAGI come from the germline V gene. With 11 bases clipped from V and 6 bases from J, the junction kept 14 bases outside the gene matches. This CDR3 spans 14 amino acids. CDR3 sequence: CAGRKGTGMREQYF. The CDR3 DNA is TGTGCCGGGAGGAAGGGGACAGGGATGCGCGAGCAGTACTTC.

Comment on this clone: Other DNA sequences in this sample translate to the same CDR3. The rearrangement joins TRBV18 to TRBJ2-3; 7 nucleotides align to TRBD1. In germline, CDR1 is KGHSH, CDR2 LQKENI. This CDR3 region has 15 residues. V gave up 3 bases and J gave up 3 bases; unmatched junction bases: 6. CDR3 residues: CASSPQGVGTDTQYF. CDR3 DNA: TGTGCCAGCTCACCCCAGGGGGTTGGTACAGATACGCAGTATTTT.

The V gene is TRBV18, the J gene TRBJ1-3; D not resolved. The V gene's germline CDR1 is KGHSH and CDR2 LQKENI. Trimming stripped 3 bases from V and 4 bases from J, with 19 bases between. CDR3 length: 17 amino acids. In DNA, the CDR3 is TGTGCCAGCTCACCGGGAGTTCGGGGTGGTTTCGGAAACACCATATATTTT. Its translation: CASSPGVRGGFGNTIYF. Using reference TRBV18 and TRBJ1-3 for the parts outside the CDR3, the full variable domain is NAGVMQNPRHLVRRRGQEARLRCSPMKGHSHVYWYRQLPEEGLKFMVYLQKENIIDESGMPKERFSAEFPKEGPSILRIQQVVRGDSAAYFCASSPGVRGGFGNTIYFGEGSWLTVV.

The rearrangement uses TRBV11-2 and TRBJ1-1, with 9 bases identical to TRBD1. J gave up 5 bases and V 3 bases, and 7 bases lay outside the gene matches. This CDR3 spans 15 amino acids. Germline V gene lookup returns CDR1 SGHAT and CDR2 FQNNGV. Here the CDR3 reads CASSFQTGGKTEAFF. For the CDR3, the DNA is TGTGCCAGCAGCTTCCAGACAGGGGGAAAAACTGAAGCTTTCTTT.

In the case of this clone: At one end, the junction sequence differs from germline, possibly due to a read error. This chain uses TRBV7-7 with TRBJ2-2, with 9 positions matching TRBD1. This CDR3 comprises 15 residues. Germline V gene sequence: CDR1 SSHAT, CDR2 FNYEAQ (reference sequence). CDR3 nucleotides: TGTGCTAGCAGCCTCCCGGGACAGGGAACCGGGGAGCTGTTTTTT. Protein sequence: CASSLPGQGTGELFF.

The count of this clone is one. The CDR3 is CASSAWTSGETQYF. CDR3 sequence (DNA): TGTGCCAGCAGTGCGTGGACTAGCGGGGAGACCCAGTACTTC. The chain employs TRBV2 and TRBJ2-5, with TRBD2 matching over 11 bases. This CDR3 region has 14 residues. The V gene end was trimmed by 4 bases and the J gene end by 5 bases; junction bases not matched to a gene: 3. Germline-derived CDR1 and CDR2 are SNHLY and FYNNEI.

V gene TRBV5-8 combines with J gene TRBJ1-2; D possibly corresponds to TRBD1 (6 bases). Trimming shortened V by 5 bases and J by 14 bases, and 19 bases separated the two germline ends. Germline V gives CDR1 SGHTS, CDR2 YDEGEE. CDR3 length: 12 residues. The CDR3, as DNA: TGTGCCAGCAGTCTAGGGACAAACCGTTTTACCTTC. Amino acids: CASSLGTNRFTF.

This chain joins TRBV21-1 and TRBJ1-6. TRBV21-1 is an annotated pseudogene. There are 17 residues in the CDR3. CDR3: CASSPEGREWRNSPLHF. In nucleotides, the CDR3 is TGTGCCAGCAGCCCTGAGGGCCGGGAGTGGCGGAATTCACCCCTCCACTTT.

The rearrangement joins TRBV4-1 to TRBJ2-3; TRBD2 matches at 12 bases. V shed 2 bases, J shed 3 bases, and the junction held 3 bases outside the gene matches. Germline CDR1 is MGHRA and CDR2 is YSYEKL. CDR3 size: 16 residues. CDR3 bases: TGCGCCAGCAGCCAAACCGGACTAGCGGGAACAGATACGCAGTATTTT. Amino acid sequence: CASSQTGLAGTDTQYF.

The V call is TRBV18, the J call TRBJ2-2; a possible D gene is TRBD2 (7 bases). V was clipped by 1 base and J by 6 bases, with 39 bases between them. Germline-derived CDR1 and CDR2 are KGHSH and LQKENI. CDR3 length: 24 residues. The CDR3: CASSPLLPTGWPGGSTQRAGELFF. DNA of the CDR3: TGTGCCAGCTCACCACTTTTGCCGACAGGATGGCCGGGCGGGAGTACCCAACGGGCCGGGGAGCTGTTTTTT.

The chain is built from TRBV18 and TRBJ1-3; 8 bases are shared with TRBD1. CDR3 length: 15 residues. Trimming removed 6 bases from V and 2 bases from J; junction bases left unmatched: 6. Per germline, CDR1 KGHSH and CDR2 LQKENI. The CDR3 sequence is CASSKTGDTGNTIYF. The CDR3 nucleotides are TGTGCCAGCTCCAAGACAGGGGATACTGGAAACACCATATATTTT.

This clone was picked up a small number of times. The chain combines TRBV4-1 with TRBJ2-7; 7 nucleotides line up with TRBD2. V trimming: 1 base; J trimming: 0 bases; junction bases outside the gene matches: 6. Germline V gene data show CDR1 as MGHRA and CDR2 as YSYEKL. This CDR3 has 16 amino acids. For the CDR3, the DNA is TGCGCCAGCAGCCAAGCATTGGCTAGCGGCTCCTACGAGCAGTACTTC. Its translation is CASSQALASGSYEQYF.